This T cell receptor beta chain appears in the sequencing data of a study of CD8 T cells in Susac syndrome (dated by TCRdb to about 2019). About the investigation overall: Repertoire sequencing was used to test whether CD8+ T cell activation and differentiation in Susac syndrome was antigen driven.

As concerns this clonotype: Its antigen is unknown. Per-base qualities were not stored, and no clone one base away is much larger.

What the research found in general, with its limitations: The number of individuals in the TCR sequencing and HLA analysis was recognized as being relatively small.

RNA was extracted using the RNeasy kit, and about 0.5 to 1 ug of the RNA was reverse transcribed with random hexamers. The immunoSEQ multiplex PCR assay, covering 54 Vbeta and 13 Jbeta segments, was used to amplify TCR beta CDR3 regions. PCR amplification bias was corrected by using a synthetic template baseline for primer optimization and computational correction. Turning to the authors' computational methods: Reads were annotated to V, D and J genes according to IMGT and were analyzed with immunoSEQ Analyzer, with only productive sequences retained. Clonality was calculated as one minus the Shannon entropy normalized by log2 of the number of productive unique sequences. For each patient and control, public and private clones were evaluated within the 100 most prevalent clones. Susac-specific clones were defined as absent from healthy and MS cohorts, about 1,100 published viral clones and other ImmuneACCESS disease sequences. Through fastp at Q25 and MiXCR, TCRdb rebuilt clones from the public reads, retaining in-frame beta chains. Each record represents a unique CDR3 protein, reported with the most common genes and DNA among its rows. These V and J calls rely on TCRdb rather than the paper's analysis. The table for this sample lists about 130,000 distinct CDR3 sequences; approximately 94% of them were counted only once. About 0.12% of the sample lies in the top ten.

High-throughput TCR beta sequencing profiled peripheral blood CD8+ and CD4+ T cells from healthy donors, Susac syndrome patients and multiple sclerosis patients. The multiple sclerosis controls were treatment-naive patients who had stable or active relapsing-remitting disease and met the revised McDonald criteria. Bulk CD8+ and CD4+ T cells were purified magnetically by negative isolation, whereas CD8+ TEMRA cells were enriched by FACS. Blood was drawn into EDTA tubes, processed within 24 hours, and PBMCs were isolated by density gradient centrifugation. PBMCs intended for TCR sequencing were frozen in liquid nitrogen and were later thawed in a 37 degrees C water bath. A purity of at least 90% was achieved for sorted or isolated CD4+, CD8+ and CD8+ TEMRA cells. CDR1 MNHEY and CDR2 SMNVEV were looked up in the germline V gene (reference sequence). Reading from cysteine to phenylalanine, the CDR3 counts 13 amino acids. Only the CDR3 portion is preserved as DNA: 39 bases, with reading frame beginning at the first base. Trimming accounts for 4 bases at V and 8 bases at J, while the number of junction bases matched to no gene is 6.

The sequence came from a human donor with multiple sclerosis. The receptor chain draws on TRBV27 and TRBJ1-2, and TRBD1 matches 8 of the central bases. Input material: CD4+ T cells from PBMCs. CDR3 protein: CASSSFRQGGYTF. The nucleotides read TGTGCCAGCAGTTCATTTAGACAGGGGGGCTACACCTTC.